The clone carrying this T cell receptor beta chain came up once. The antigen is undetermined. This sample stems from a study of a mutant IDH1 vaccine in newly diagnosed glioma. Study at large: Patients were given eight vaccinations, scheduled in weeks 1, 3, 5, 7, 11, 15, 19 and 23. Patients were started on vaccination 4-6 weeks after radiotherapy alone, or with temozolomide cycles. It was radiotherapy, temozolomide, or both that patients received previously, with most receiving both.

This table comes from immunoSEQ multiplex PCR, and its TCRdb copy is limited to in-frame clones, with some not included. Of some 64,000 clones listed, 75% to 90% are singletons. Time point defined: week 11, during vaccination. With topical imiquimod, each dose of the vaccine consisted of 300 ug of mutant IDH1 20-mer peptide. Donors harbored newly found WHO grade 3 or 4 IDH1-mutant, ATRX-lost astrocytomas. The clonotype comes from a man aged 50 or older with glioma. The specimen was PBMCs, collected from a glioma patient whose treatment included an IDH1 peptide vaccine.

The CDR3 is CASSPEGAKNIQYF. The CDR3 nucleotides are TGTGCCAGCAGTCCAGAGGGTGCCAAAAACATTCAGTACTTC. The gene calls are TRBV5-4 and TRBJ2-4, with D possibly being TRBD2 (5 bases). From germline, CDR1 is SGHNT and CDR2 YYREEE (reference sequence). The CDR3 consists of 14 residues. Trimming took 5 bases from V and 1 from J, leaving 10 bases between them.